What follows describes a single T cell receptor beta chain. This clone occurred a few times. Its antigen specificity is not known. Base-call qualities are not available, and no considerably larger clone is one nucleotide away. Library method: the immunoSEQ multiplex PCR assay. For the multiplex PCR, a mixture combining 60 forward primers for TCR Vbeta segments and 13 reverse primers for TCR Jbeta segments was used. Amplification of the CDR3 region of rearranged TCR beta genes was performed with a multiplex PCR assay on genomic DNA. The Illumina HiSeq System was used to sequence the amplified TCR beta libraries as 87-base-pair reads. For the original study's pipeline: A later analysis counted about 80 million unique TCR beta chains across the 500 to 850 repertoires, and 9 million to 14 million of these chains were shared by at least two donors. Raw reads were error-corrected and collapsed into unique sequences with a nearest-neighbor algorithm that merged closely related sequences to remove PCR and sequencing errors. V, D and J gene segments were assigned by aligning CDR3 sequences to IMGT reference sequences. For a sequence to be retained, a match of at least six nucleotides to both a V gene segment and a J gene segment was required. A rearrangement was called productive if the CDR3 had no stop codons and remained in frame with V and J, and every other rearrangement was called non-productive. Following IMGT convention, CDR3 was defined as the stretch from the second conserved V-encoded cysteine up to the conserved J-encoded phenylalanine. The earlier analysis of some 580 of the donors excluded any sequence lacking an unambiguous match to a single V gene segment. In an earlier analysis of about 590 of the donors, a V segment was called functional when productive rearrangements were above 56.7%, and segregating when the standard deviation between donors exceeded 5%. A statistical classification framework was built for diagnosing cytomegalovirus status from the catalog of TCR beta chain sequences. In a later analysis, TCR nucleotide sequences were compared against IMGT/GENE-DB human TR gene sequences so that V and J genes could be assigned. The TCRdist pipeline was used in a later analysis to assign CDR3 sequences and most-parsimonious VDJ recombination scenarios. In a later analysis, each TCR beta chain was defined by its CDR3 amino acid sequence together with its V-gene family, and reads lacking a unique V-gene family were excluded. A later analysis removed 592 highly shared, low-generation-probability nucleotide sequences to deal with suspected cross-contamination and a sequencing artifact. In a later analysis, a clonal expansion index for each public chain was calculated from normalized within-repertoire ranks of inferred template counts. Generation probabilities in a later analysis came from a VDJ recombination model fitted to out-of-frame rearrangements, and those results were checked against IGoR. In a later analysis, TCR-TCR, TCR-HLA and TCR-CMV co-occurrence was scored with hypergeometric tests, and a repertoire-size bias correction was applied to TCR pairs. False discovery rates were estimated in a later analysis by permuting HLA or CMV assignments 20 times. In a later analysis, co-occurring TCRs were grouped using DBSCAN, with TCRdist sequence similarity added in when clustering inside HLA-allele-positive subsets. Co-occurrence clustering excluded repertoires with fewer than 30,000 or more than 120,000 public chains, plus five with anomalous nucleotide sharing. TCRdb limited this immuneACCESS table to in-frame rearrangements with V and J called. A share of clones is missing; checked studies link under half to unresolved V genes, and the rest is unexplained. V and J calls and clone size follow that table, whereas D and trimming were derived from the DNA. The sample includes about 140,000 clones, with roughly two thirds observed a single time. The ten largest clones take up around 1.8% of the sample.

The sample is drawn from a study of cytomegalovirus exposure and HLA in healthy donors (dated 2017 in TCRdb). Regarding the complete study: An earlier analysis of around 600 of the donors reported approximately 290 Gb of sequence data and more than 90 million unique TCR beta sequences from approximately 180 million T cells. About 300 gigabases of sequencing data and tens of millions of unique TCR sequences were included in an early release covering 500 to 750 HLA-typed donors. Among the roughly 380 genotyped donors, 75% to 90% belonged to the genetic ancestry cluster associated with self-reported Caucasian donors. The study was designed to test whether signatures of past pathogen exposure could be identified by cataloging public T cell receptors. Using immunosequencing, the study profiled T cell repertoires from some 670 subjects and related those repertoires to cytomegalovirus serostatus. In addition to the first cohort of roughly 670 subjects, a separate validation cohort of approximately 130 different subjects was used. To predict cytomegalovirus infection status, the study brought together high-throughput TCR immunosequencing, statistical association of individual TCRs with disease status, and machine learning. A later analysis re-examined previously published TCR beta repertoires from roughly 720 donors and added high-resolution HLA genotyping to investigate patterns of TCR occurrence. The later analysis used no new phenotypic data to find candidate immune exposures, relying instead on TCR beta sequences and their occurrence across donors. An earlier analysis of 587 of the donors used high-throughput TCR beta sequencing to judge whether each TCR beta V gene segment behaved as functional or pseudogenic. Donor age, sex, ethnicity and CMV serostatus were collected together with the repertoire data. A later genetic analysis used genome-wide SNP genotypes for about 65% of the roughly 700 donors, treating that subset as a discovery cohort. Every repertoire in the discovery cohort had been generated on one and the same sequencing platform. Both class I and class II loci were covered by HLA typing, at four-digit resolution. The number of typed donors differed by locus: roughly 620-630 for A, B, C, DRB1 and DQB1; some 500 for DQA1; over 600 for DPA1; and around 470 for DPB1. A handful of DR-DQ haplotypes were treated as single units for association and clustering because of strong linkage in the cohort. Across around 400 genotyped donors of the cohort, an average of roughly 250,000 unique TCR beta nucleotide sequences per donor were sequenced, and 15% to 20% of those sequences were non-productive. Beyond this particular receptor, the publication reports: A later genetic analysis associated a missense DCLRE1C variant with V-gene and J-gene trimming of TCR beta chains, and an independent cohort replicated the association. A later analysis reported that several top co-occurrence clusters appeared linked to parvovirus B19, influenza, CMV and Epstein-Barr virus. An earlier analysis of some 590 of the donors showed that most TCR beta V segments appeared in productive rearrangements either about 87% or about 30% of the time, which broadly matched IMGT annotations. Some 15 rarely observed V segments, including chromosome 9 orphons, were excluded from the earlier analysis of about 610 of the donors because counts were too low. The study gave a list of about 150 TCR beta chains associated with cytomegalovirus. Immune exposure information for the cohort was limited to CMV serostatus. This cohort had only TCR beta chains sequenced, and the lack of alpha or paired-chain data limited which features could be detected. According to a later analysis, TCR association rates differed among HLA loci, with DRB1 alleles showing the most associated TCRs and HLA-C alleles showing the fewest. Correlated functional status among segregating V segments might reflect linkage disequilibrium, but an unknown experimental factor could not be ruled out. Compared with the roughly 700-donor mean, donors in an Asian-associated ancestry cluster had fewer N-insertions in productive TCRs, according to a later genetic analysis. According to a later analysis, most CMV-associated TCR beta chains appeared to be HLA-restricted, and the HLA associations seemed to be driven largely by CMV exposure. Because HLA typing was missing for some donors at each locus, association tests included only the typed subset. Sequencing depth was assumed to be roughly uniform across donors in the presence/absence analyses, though that assumption may not hold. Some IMGT-functional V segments, including TRBV6-2 and TRBV6-3, could not be told apart with the 87-base-pair reads, so those segments were excluded. A later analysis found that HLA-associated TCR beta chains were more clonally expanded and had lower generation probabilities than equally common non-associated chains. When HLA alleles, especially DR and DQ, strongly co-occurred, TCR associations were difficult to assign to individual alleles. A group of highly shared sequence variants was considered likely to be a technical artifact of the sequencing pipeline. Cytomegalovirus status was reported to be diagnosed by the classifier with high specificity and sensitivity in both the original and validation cohorts. It was suggested by the authors that the approach could potentially be generalized to other disease states and immunological phenotypes. Most TCR sequences were seen in very few donors, while some public TCRs were found in many individuals. In vitro tests confirmed that a few of the cytomegalovirus-associated TCR beta chains recognize cytomegalovirus antigens. A further reported finding was that TCR beta sequences accurately predicted the HLA-A and HLA-B alleles for most subjects in the first cohort. At a false discovery rate of 0.05, a later analysis linked under 20,000 TCR beta sequences to specific HLA alleles.

In total, just over 650 healthy bone marrow donors made up the cohort. All cohort members were sampled while nominally healthy, although unrecorded immune exposures were likely present. The donor was CMV seronegative and was included in the group of over 300 seronegative cohort members. A peripheral blood sample was provided by each donor, and peripheral blood mononuclear cells were used for TCR beta sequencing. The Qiagen DNeasy Blood Extraction Kit was used to extract genomic DNA from the blood cell samples. Reading the germline V gene gives CDR1 SGHRS and CDR2 YFSETQ. The CDR3 measures 15 amino acids from cysteine to phenylalanine. The entry retains the CDR3 DNA only, 45 bases that are in frame from base 1. V is shortened by 0 bases, J by 4 bases, and the region joining them spans 13 bases.

The sequencing sample was made of PBMCs. The receptor chain draws on TRBV5-1 and TRBJ1-1; no D gene call is confident. The receptor was isolated from a male donor in good health and CMV-seronegative. This receptor has the CDR3 CASSLELFGSTEAFF. The DNA is as follows: TGCGCCAGCAGCTTGGAGTTGTTTGGGAGCACTGAAGCTTTCTTT.